This TCR beta chain was identified in a study of OX40 agonist ivuxolimab in advanced cancers. In the study overall: The patients' treatment was ivuxolimab, an agonistic anti-OX40 (CD134) antibody.

TCRdb's table, derived via immunoSEQ multiplex PCR, lists solely in-frame clones and lacks some. In the table there are 110,000 or so clones, approximately 89% of which are singletons. This CDR3 has 17 residues. Germline V gives CDR1 SGDLS, CDR2 YYNGEE. The ends were cut back, 3 bases at V and 0 bases at J, with 18 bases in the middle. Sequencing used CD4+ or CD8+ T cells sorted from blood, obtained in a trial of the OX40 agonist ivuxolimab. The TCR was taken from an adult with an advanced solid tumor such as melanoma, head and neck, liver or kidney cancer. The chain joins TRBV9 to TRBJ1-2; no firm D call. The CDR3 protein is CASSAQRTGETNYGYTF. The CDR3 bases are TGTGCCAGCAGCGCGCAAAGAACTGGGGAGACTAACTATGGCTACACCTTC.